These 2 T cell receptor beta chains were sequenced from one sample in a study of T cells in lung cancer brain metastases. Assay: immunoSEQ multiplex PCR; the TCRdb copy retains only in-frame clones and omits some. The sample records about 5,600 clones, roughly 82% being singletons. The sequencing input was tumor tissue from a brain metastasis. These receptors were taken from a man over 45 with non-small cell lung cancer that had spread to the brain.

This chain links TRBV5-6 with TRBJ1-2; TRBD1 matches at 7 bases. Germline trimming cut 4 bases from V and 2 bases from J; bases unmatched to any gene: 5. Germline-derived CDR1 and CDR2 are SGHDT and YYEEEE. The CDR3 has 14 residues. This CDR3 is CASSQDRINYGYTF. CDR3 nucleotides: TGTGCCAGCAGCCAGGACAGGATCAACTATGGCTACACCTTC.

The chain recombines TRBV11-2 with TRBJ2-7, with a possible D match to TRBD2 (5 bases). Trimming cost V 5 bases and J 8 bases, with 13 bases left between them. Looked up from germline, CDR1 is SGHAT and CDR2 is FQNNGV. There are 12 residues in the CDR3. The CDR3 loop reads CASSRIGLKQYF. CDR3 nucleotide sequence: TGTGCCAGCAGCCGGATAGGACTCAAGCAGTACTTC.